This record concerns one T cell receptor beta chain sequence. No antigen is known for it. CDR3 size: 16 residues. CDR1 and CDR2 from the germline V gene are LNHDA and SQIVND (reference sequence). V shed 10 bases, J shed 0 bases, and the junction held 9 bases outside the gene matches. The sample is drawn from a study of T cell responses to AZD1222 COVID-19 vaccine. Across the whole study: Investigators merged groups given second doses at roughly 4 or roughly 12 weeks. Findings and caveats of the study: An increase in Spike-specific TCR breadth and depth was observed after two AZD1222 doses.

Repertoires were generated with immunoSEQ multiplex PCR, while TCRdb's copy carries only in-frame clones and drops some. There are about 170,000 clones in the sample; 80% to 95% occur only once, and more than 1.5% lies in the top ten. The sequence derives from an adult in good health. The sample in question was peripheral blood, obtained on day 0 of AZD1222 vaccination. The rearrangement joins TRBV19 to TRBJ1-6, with 7 positions matching TRBD1. CDR3 loop: CATKTGTSSYNSPLHF. In DNA form, the CDR3 reads TGTGCCACCAAGACAGGGACGAGCTCCTATAATTCACCCCTCCACTTT.